This T cell receptor beta chain emerged from a study of T cell responses to AZD1222 COVID-19 vaccine. Broader study findings: When two AZD1222 doses had been given, Spike-specific TCR breadth and depth rose. Dominant CD4 TCR responses targeted spike regions 160-218 and 743-854.

Note on this clone: Antigen: not known.

Produced via immunoSEQ multiplex PCR; TCRdb's table is partial and in-frame only. The table records about 120,000 clones, 88% of them present only once. CDR1 is LGHNA and CDR2 is YSLEER in the germline V gene. This CDR3 is built from 14 residues. V was pared by 4 bases and J by 7 bases, with 14 bases between. This TCR derives from an adult who received the AZD1222 COVID-19 vaccine. The genes are TRBV4-3 and TRBJ2-1; D may be TRBD1 (6 bases). Sequencing used peripheral blood, obtained 28 days after the second AZD1222 dose. In DNA form, the CDR3 reads TGCGCCAGCAGCCTGGGGGCCTACGGGAATGAGCAGTTCTTC. This encodes CASSLGAYGNEQFF.